One sample yielded the 24 T cell receptor beta chains listed below, sequenced in a study of T cell clonality in common variable immunodeficiency. The method was immunoSEQ multiplex PCR; TCRdb's version includes in-frame clones alone and lacks a portion of them. Observed in the sample are 35,000 to 50,000 clones, none of them singletons. The sequenced sample consisted of peripheral blood mononuclear cells. Receptor source: a person aged 18 to 75 in good health.

This clone was seen ten or more times. The sequence runs out 3 residues before the end of the CDR3; the remainder is reconstructed from the germline J gene. The chain recombines TRBV20-1 with TRBJ2-3, with D unresolved. CDR3 length equals 13 residues. Germline V gives CDR1 DFQATT, CDR2 SNEGSKA (reference sequence). V was trimmed by 3 bases and J by 1 base, leaving 8 bases between them. CDR3 DNA (partial): TGCAGTGCTAGTCTTAAGGGCACAGATACG. Protein product: CSASLKGTDT. The whole CDR3 region reads CSASLKGTDTQYF.

This clone came up many times. The read ends 3 residues early relative to the CDR3; the germline J gene fills the gap. The J gene is TRBJ1-2, the V gene TRBV30; 7 nucleotides align to TRBD1. Germline assignment: CDR1 GTSNPN and CDR2 SVGIG (reference sequence). V shed 2 bases and J 5 bases; nucleotides not matched to a gene: 5. The CDR3 runs 13 residues. The covered CDR3 bases are TGTGCCTGGAGTAGGGACAGAACTTATGGC. This encodes CAWSRDRTYG. The whole CDR3 protein reads CAWSRDRTYGYTF.

This clone was counted ten times or more. The read gets to within 3 residues of the CDR3 end, and the germline J gene fills in the rest. This rearrangement joins TRBV15 to TRBJ2-3, with TRBD1 matching over 10 bases. The CDR3 is made up of 16 amino acids. The ends lost 5 bases at V and 5 bases at J; junction bases unmatched: 10. CDR1 and CDR2 from the germline V gene are LNHNV and YYDKDF (reference sequence). This CDR3 reads CATSSPGQGLQDTQYF. The CDR3 DNA, read in part, is TGTGCCACCAGCTCTCCGGGACAGGGGCTGCAAGATACG.

The sample holds many counts of this clone. The CDR3 end falls 3 residues outside the read, so it is completed with the germline J gene. The chain has TRBV7-9 and TRBJ1-1, with D possibly TRBD1 on 6 matching bases. Germline lookup yields CDR1 SEHNR and CDR2 FQNEAQ (reference sequence). The ends were cut back, 3 bases at V and 1 base at J, with 12 bases in the middle. The CDR3 covers 15 residues. The covered CDR3 bases are TGTGCCAGCAGCTTCGCCTTGACAGGGAACACTGAA. Protein sequence: CASSFALTGNTE. The CDR3, in full, reads CASSFALTGNTEAFF.

There are many counts of this clone. The read ends 3 residues early relative to the CDR3; the germline J gene fills the gap. J is TRBJ2-2 and V is TRBV28; TRBD2 matches 9 bases. CDR1 is MDHEN, CDR2 SYDVKM, per germline. The CDR3 extends over 14 amino acids. V gave up 8 bases and J gave up 4 bases; unmatched junction bases: 5. CDR3 bases read: TGTGCCAGCCGAGCGGGGGGCGTCACCGGGGAG. This translates into CASRAGGVTGE. The whole CDR3 reads CASRAGGVTGELFF.

This clone has a count of ten or more. The read terminates 3 residues before the CDR3 end, so the remaining end is supplied by the germline J gene. The V gene is TRBV3-1 (or the pseudogene TRBV3-2), the J gene TRBJ2-7; weak D call: TRBD1 (5 bases). V was trimmed by 1 base and J by 3 bases, leaving 10 bases between them. Germline CDR1 LGHDT, CDR2 YNNKEL (reference sequence). The CDR3 runs 14 residues. The CDR3 region is CASSQVGVVYEQYF. Partial CDR3 DNA: TGTGCCAGCAGCCAAGTAGGGGTGGTCTACGAG.

This clone was detected ten times or more. The CDR3 is cut off 3 residues early in the read; its end comes from the germline J gene. V is TRBV6-2 or TRBV6-3 and J is TRBJ2-7; D is unclear. Germline CDR1 is MNHEY and CDR2 is SVGEGT. Trimming left V 2 bases short and J 1 base short, with 6 bases between. The CDR3 length is 13 residues. The CDR3 here is CASSYVGSYEQYF. The sequenced part of the CDR3 DNA is TGTGCCAGCAGTTACGTCGGGTCCTACGAG.

This clone appeared many times. Coverage ceases 3 residues before the CDR3 finishes, and the germline J gene fills in the end. The chain uses TRBV28 and TRBJ2-7; 8 bases map to TRBD1. V lost 3 bases and J lost 0; bases outside the gene matches: 7. The CDR3 sequence is 16 residues long. CDR1 and CDR2 from the germline V gene are MDHEN and SYDVKM. This chain's CDR3 is CASSLITGGSSYEQYF. The covered CDR3 bases are TGTGCCAGCAGTTTGATCACAGGGGGGAGCTCCTACGAG.

This clone was seen repeatedly, ten times or more. The CDR3 is CASSLGQGLYYEQYF. The DNA read from the CDR3 is TGTGCCAGCAGTTTAGGGCAGGGACTGTACTACGAG. The gene calls are TRBV12-3 or TRBV12-4 and TRBJ2-7; TRBD2 might be the D (6 bases). The DNA ends 3 residues before the CDR3 does, and the rest of the CDR3 is filled in from the germline J gene. The CDR3 is made up of 15 amino acids. Trimming removed 1 base at V and 3 bases at J, with 13 bases between.

The sample holds many counts of this clone. The CDR3 is cut off 3 residues early in the read; its end comes from the germline J gene. The chain links TRBV5-1 to TRBJ2-7, with 7 bases identical to TRBD1. Trimming at V came to 4 bases and at J to 2 bases, leaving 9 bases not matched to a gene. The germline V gene encodes CDR1 SGHRS and CDR2 YFSETQ. The CDR3 sequence is 15 residues long. CDR3 bases read: TGCGCCAGCAGCCCTCGGAGACAGGGACCCTACGAG. Translated: CASSPRRQGPYE. The complete CDR3 sequence is CASSPRRQGPYEQYF. Combining the CDR3 with reference TRBV5-1 and TRBJ2-7 gives the whole variable domain KAGVTQTPRYLIKTRGQQVTLSCSPISGHRSVSWYQQTPGQGLQFLFEYFSETQRNKGNFPGRFSGRQFSNSRSEMNVSTLELGDSALYLCASSPRRQGPYEQYFGPGTRLTVT.

Note on this clone: The read gets to within 3 residues of the CDR3 end, and the germline J gene fills in the rest. Other nucleotide sequences in the sample specify the same CDR3. The chain employs TRBV10-3 and TRBJ2-7; the D is unclear. The ends were cut back, 2 bases at V and 3 bases at J, with 2 bases in the middle. This CDR3 is built from 11 residues. The germline CDR1 and CDR2 sequences are ENHRY and SYGVKD. CDR3 DNA, as far as it was read: TGTGCCATCAGTGAGCGCTACGAG. This sequence encodes CAISERYE. In full, the CDR3 is CAISERYEQYF.

This clone has at least ten counts. The sequence runs out 3 residues before the end of the CDR3; the remainder is reconstructed from the germline J gene. V is TRBV7-8 and J is TRBJ2-1; weak D call: TRBD2 (6 bases). Germline CDR1 SGHVS, CDR2 FQNEAQ. The CDR3 runs to 14 residues. V was pared by 2 bases and J by 6 bases, with 11 bases between. The sequenced part of the CDR3 DNA is TGTGCCAGCAGCTTACTACGGGGGTTCAATGAG. It is translated as CASSLLRGFNE. The complete CDR3 reads CASSLLRGFNEQFF.

This clone was detected a few times. Coverage ceases 3 residues before the CDR3 finishes, and the germline J gene fills in the end. V is TRBV25-1 and J is TRBJ2-2; TRBD2 aligns across 14 bases. With 6 bases clipped from V and 6 bases from J, the junction kept 6 bases outside the gene matches. Germline values: CDR1 MGHDK, CDR2 SYGVNS. This CDR3 is 16 amino acids long. The CDR3 bases that were read are TGTGCCAGCAGCCTTTTGGGACTAGCGGGAGCCGGGGAG. This gives the protein CASSLLGLAGAGE. The complete CDR3 sequence is CASSLLGLAGAGELFF.

Ten or more counts support this clone. The observed sequence ends 3 residues before the CDR3 terminus, with the missing tail filled in from the germline J gene. The J gene is TRBJ2-3, the V gene TRBV11-2; TRBD1 matches 10 bases. The ends lost 3 bases at V and 6 bases at J; junction bases unmatched: 0. The length of the CDR3 is 13 residues. Germline values: CDR1 SGHAT, CDR2 FQNNGV. The sequenced CDR3 bases are TGTGCCAGCAGCTTGACAGGGGGCGATACG. Translated, it gives CASSLTGGDT. The whole CDR3 is CASSLTGGDTQYF.

At least ten counts were recorded for this clone. Read coverage stops 3 residues before the CDR3 terminus; the germline J gene supplies the remainder. The chain combines TRBV5-4 with TRBJ2-3; D might be TRBD1 (5 bases). This CDR3 is built from 13 residues. Germline CDR1 is SGHNT and CDR2 is YYREEE (reference sequence). V was cut by 4 bases and J by 2 bases, with 8 bases left in between. The part of the CDR3 DNA that was read is TGTGCCAGCAGCCCAGGGTACACAGATACG. Encoded protein: CASSPGYTDT. The whole CDR3 is CASSPGYTDTQYF. Together with reference TRBV5-4 and TRBJ2-3, the CDR3 gives the full variable domain: ETGVTQSPTHLIKTRGQQVTLRCSSQSGHNTVSWYQQALGQGPQFIFQYYREEENGRGNFPPRFSGLQFPNYSSELNVNALELDDSALYLCASSPGYTDTQYFGPGTRLTVL.

This clone was counted between two and nine times. The CDR3 extends 3 residues past the end of the read, so its final part is completed from the germline J gene. The chain joins TRBV2 to TRBJ2-5; TRBD1 matches 9 bases. CDR3 length: 13 residues. The V and J ends lost 6 bases and 5 bases, in that order; junction bases with no gene match: 4. The germline gives CDR1 SNHLY, CDR2 FYNNEI. CDR3 protein: CASSRDRDETQYF. The DNA read from the CDR3 is TGTGCCAGCAGCCGGGACAGGGACGAGACC.

This clone has at least ten counts. The DNA ends 3 residues before the CDR3 does, and the rest of the CDR3 is filled in from the germline J gene. V and J are TRBV7-9 and TRBJ1-6; 12 bases align to TRBD1. Germline CDR1 is SEHNR and CDR2 is FQNEAQ (reference sequence). The CDR3 extends over 15 amino acids. J lost 9 bases, V lost 5 bases, and 5 bases had no gene match. This chain's CDR3 is CASSPGQGAPSPLHF. The CDR3 bases that were read are TGTGCCAGCAGCCCGGGACAGGGGGCGCCTTCACCC.

This clone was observed at least ten times. The CDR3 end is not reached by the read, which stops 3 residues before it; the germline J gene fills it in. The chain employs TRBV5-5 and TRBJ1-1; maybe TRBD1 (6 bases). Looked up from germline, CDR1 is SGHKS and CDR2 is YYEKEE (reference sequence). Trimming left V 1 base short and J 5 bases short, with 15 bases between. This CDR3 region has 15 residues. Partial CDR3 DNA: TGTGCCAGCAGCTTGCTGGGGGCGCTACGTACTGAA. As protein: CASSLLGALRTE. The full CDR3 is CASSLLGALRTEAFF.

This clone was found many times. The read stops 3 residues short of the end of the CDR3; the missing end is completed from the germline J gene. The rearrangement joins TRBV2 to TRBJ2-1, with 8 bases that match TRBD2. Germline trimming cut 7 bases from V and 1 base from J; bases unmatched to any gene: 3. This CDR3 region has 14 residues. The germline CDR1 and CDR2 sequences are SNHLY and FYNNEI. The part of the CDR3 DNA that was read is TGTGCCAGCAAGCGGGGGTCGTCCTACAATGAG. Translating gives CASKRGSSYNE. In full, the CDR3 reads CASKRGSSYNEQFF.

At least ten counts were recorded for this clone. Read sequence stops 3 residues before the CDR3 end, and the germline J gene provides the missing end. The rearrangement joins TRBV20-1 to TRBJ1-1; 7 nucleotides align to TRBD1. Germline V CDR1 and CDR2: DFQATT, SNEGSKA (reference sequence). This CDR3 spans 14 amino acids. V dropped 4 bases and J dropped 5; count of bases not matched to a gene: 10. Partial CDR3 DNA: TGCAGTGCTAAACAGGGACAGTTTATGACTGAA. This sequence encodes CSAKQGQFMTE. The complete CDR3 sequence is CSAKQGQFMTEAFF.

In this sample, this clone turned up many times. The missing CDR3 end, 3 residues past where the read stops, is filled in from the germline J gene. This chain joins TRBV13 and TRBJ2-2; 16 bases map to TRBD2. The CDR3 length is 18 residues. V trimming: 5 bases; J trimming: 7 bases; junction bases outside the gene matches: 10. Germline lookup yields CDR1 PRHDT and CDR2 FYEKMQ (reference sequence). The CDR3 here is CASSRPGLAGGPGGELFF. Partial CDR3 DNA: TGTGCCAGCAGCCGACCGGGACTAGCGGGGGGGCCTGGCGGGGAG.

In this sample, this clone turned up many times. The read comes to an end 3 residues before the CDR3 does, leaving the germline J gene to fill in the end. The V gene is TRBV18, the J gene TRBJ1-5; 9 positions agree with TRBD1. The CDR3 extends over 16 amino acids. Trimming took 2 bases from V and 6 from J; bases not matched to a gene: 8. Germline CDR1 KGHSH, CDR2 LQKENI. The CDR3 DNA, read in part, is TGTGCCAGCTCACCATATGAGACAGGGGGACCTCAGCCC. The encoded protein is CASSPYETGGPQP. The whole CDR3 region reads CASSPYETGGPQPQHF.

This clone showed up many times. Sequencing ends 3 residues short of the CDR3 end; the germline J gene provides the rest. J is TRBJ1-2 and V is TRBV20-1; the D gene is possibly TRBD1 (5 bases). Germline CDR1 DFQATT, CDR2 SNEGSKA (reference sequence). V lost 8 bases to trimming and J lost 2 bases, with 9 bases between them. The CDR3 totals 11 residues. The sequenced part of the CDR3 DNA is TGCAGTACCAGGGTGAACTATGGC. Translating gives CSTRVNYG. The CDR3, in full, reads CSTRVNYGYTF.

The sample holds many counts of this clone. Read data end 3 residues before the CDR3 end; the end is taken from the germline J gene. The chain uses TRBV12-3 or TRBV12-4 and TRBJ1-2; no clear D gene. This CDR3 is built from 12 residues. V was pared by 2 bases and J by 5 bases, with 6 bases between. The CDR3 sequence is CASSLSLYGYTF. The covered CDR3 bases are TGTGCCAGCAGTTTAAGTCTATATGGC.